This is a list of T cell receptor beta chains from one sample in a study of T cells in Graves' hyperthyroidism and ophthalmopathy. TCRdb processed the multiplex PCR reads anew with MiXCR; each CDR3 protein has one entry. The data contain more than 350,000 distinct CDR3 sequences, about 15% of them singletons. The sequencing input was blood. The receptors were gathered from a woman aged 55-70 years with Graves' ophthalmopathy. The CDR3 runs from the conserved cysteine through the conserved F or W. Each record gives: CDR3 length, J gene, clone size, V gene, D gene, CDR3 DNA, CDR3 protein. The D gene is left open where the match is weak. A row's size may be missing; if present it is once, few, many or a size class.

cdr3_length: 15
j_call: TRBJ1-5
clone_size: many
v_call: TRBV28
d_call: TRBD1
cdr3_nt: TGTGCCAGCAGTTGGGAGGGGGCGCCCGTGGGGCCCCAGCATTTT
cdr3_aa: CASSWEGAPVGPQHF

cdr3_length: 15
j_call: TRBJ2-2
clone_size: many
v_call: TRBV7-2
d_call: NA
cdr3_nt: TGTGCCAGCAGCTTAGTTTCTACGAACACCGGGGAGCTGTTTTTT
cdr3_aa: CASSLVSTNTGELFF

cdr3_length: 14
j_call: TRBJ2-7
clone_size: few
v_call: TRBV12-3/TRBV12-4
d_call: NA
cdr3_nt: TGTGCCAGCAGTTTAAGCCGCAGGGCCTACGAGCAGTACTTC
cdr3_aa: CASSLSRRAYEQYF

cdr3_length: 11
j_call: TRBJ2-4
clone_size: NA
v_call: TRBV29-1
d_call: NA
cdr3_nt: TGCAGCGTCCGCAAGGGAGACATTCAGTACTTC
cdr3_aa: CSVRKGDIQYF

cdr3_length: 16
j_call: TRBJ2-7
clone_size: many
v_call: TRBV12-3/TRBV12-4
d_call: NA
cdr3_nt: TGTGCCAGCAGTTTCGGGAGACGCAAGAGCTCCTACGAGCAGTACTTC
cdr3_aa: CASSFGRRKSSYEQYF

cdr3_length: 13
j_call: TRBJ2-1
clone_size: NA
v_call: TRBV7-3
d_call: NA
cdr3_nt: TGTGCCAGCAGCTCGGACAGATACAATGAGCAGTTCTTC
cdr3_aa: CASSSDRYNEQFF

cdr3_length: 13
j_call: TRBJ2-7
clone_size: many
v_call: TRBV3-1
d_call: TRBD1
cdr3_nt: TGTGCCAGCAGCTCTACAGGGGCGGACGAGCAGTACTTC
cdr3_aa: CASSSTGADEQYF

cdr3_length: 15
j_call: TRBJ1-5
clone_size: NA
v_call: TRBV3-1
d_call: NA
cdr3_nt: TGTGCCAGCAGCACCGGGGGGGACCGTCTTCAGCCCCAGCATTTT
cdr3_aa: CASSTGGDRLQPQHF

cdr3_length: 14
j_call: TRBJ2-3
clone_size: NA
v_call: TRBV9
d_call: NA
cdr3_nt: TGTGCCAGCAGCGTAGATTTATTGCCAGATACGCAGTATTTT
cdr3_aa: CASSVDLLPDTQYF

cdr3_length: 16
j_call: TRBJ2-3
clone_size: NA
v_call: TRBV9
d_call: TRBD1
cdr3_nt: TGTGCCAGCAGCGCCCGAGGGGGCGCGAAGACAGATACGCAGTATTTT
cdr3_aa: CASSARGGAKTDTQYF

cdr3_length: 14
j_call: TRBJ1-1
clone_size: many
v_call: TRBV11-2
d_call: NA
cdr3_nt: TGTGCCAGCAGCTTAACCACAGGATACACTGAAGCTTTCTTT
cdr3_aa: CASSLTTGYTEAFF

cdr3_length: 12
j_call: TRBJ1-2
clone_size: NA
v_call: TRBV28
d_call: NA
cdr3_nt: TGTGCCAGCAGTTCCCAGGGGAGACTACACACCTTC
cdr3_aa: CASSSQGRLHTF

cdr3_length: 16
j_call: TRBJ2-7
clone_size: few
v_call: TRBV10-1
d_call: NA
cdr3_nt: TGCGCCAGCATCAACGGCACCGAGCGGATAATGTACGAGCAGTACTTC
cdr3_aa: CASINGTERIMYEQYF

cdr3_length: 14
j_call: TRBJ2-3
clone_size: many
v_call: TRBV20-1
d_call: NA
cdr3_nt: TGCAGTGCTACTCACGTGGACGAGACAGATACGCAGTATTTT
cdr3_aa: CSATHVDETDTQYF

cdr3_length: 15
j_call: TRBJ2-7
clone_size: many
v_call: TRBV20-1
d_call: TRBD2
cdr3_nt: TGCAGTGCTAGTGGGCTAGCGGGTTTTGGCTACGAGCAGTACTTC
cdr3_aa: CSASGLAGFGYEQYF

cdr3_length: 15
j_call: TRBJ2-2
clone_size: many
v_call: TRBV6-1
d_call: NA
cdr3_nt: TGTGCCAGCAGCCAAAGACAGGCGAACACCGGGGAGCTGTTTTTT
cdr3_aa: CASSQRQANTGELFF

cdr3_length: 15
j_call: TRBJ1-6
clone_size: NA
v_call: TRBV3-1
d_call: NA
cdr3_nt: TGTGCCAGCAGCCAAGCTCGATCCTATAATTCACCCCTCCACTTT
cdr3_aa: CASSQARSYNSPLHF

cdr3_length: 11
j_call: TRBJ2-7
clone_size: many
v_call: TRBV12-3/TRBV12-4
d_call: NA
cdr3_nt: TGTGCCAGCAGTTTATGGTACGAGCAGTACTTC
cdr3_aa: CASSLWYEQYF

cdr3_length: 15
j_call: TRBJ2-7
clone_size: many
v_call: TRBV5-1
d_call: TRBD1
cdr3_nt: TGCGCCAGCAGCTTCACAGGGGATCCCTCCTACGAGCAGTACTTC
cdr3_aa: CASSFTGDPSYEQYF

cdr3_length: 11
j_call: TRBJ2-3
clone_size: few
v_call: TRBV12-3/TRBV12-4
d_call: NA
cdr3_nt: TGTGCCAGTCGAGTCCTGGATACGCAGTATTTT
cdr3_aa: CASRVLDTQYF

cdr3_length: 16
j_call: TRBJ2-1
clone_size: many
v_call: TRBV9
d_call: TRBD1
cdr3_nt: TGTGCCAGCAGCCTTATCGGGACAGGGTCCAACAATGAGCAGTTCTTC
cdr3_aa: CASSLIGTGSNNEQFF

cdr3_length: 15
j_call: TRBJ1-3
clone_size: NA
v_call: TRBV6-1
d_call: NA
cdr3_nt: TGTGCCAGCAGTTTCAGGGAAAATCGCGGAAACACCATATATTTT
cdr3_aa: CASSFRENRGNTIYF

cdr3_length: 15
j_call: TRBJ2-7
clone_size: many
v_call: TRBV12-3/TRBV12-4
d_call: TRBD1
cdr3_nt: TGTGCCAGCAGCAGAGGACAGGGAGCAACCTACGAGCAGTACTTC
cdr3_aa: CASSRGQGATYEQYF

cdr3_length: 11
j_call: TRBJ2-4
clone_size: NA
v_call: TRBV20-1
d_call: TRBD2
cdr3_nt: TGCAGTGCTAAGCGGGGGGACATTCAGTACTTC
cdr3_aa: CSAKRGDIQYF

cdr3_length: 14
j_call: TRBJ2-7
clone_size: many
v_call: TRBV29-1
d_call: NA
cdr3_nt: TGCAGCGCCCAACTAAGACGGGGCGTCTACGAGCAGTACTTC
cdr3_aa: CSAQLRRGVYEQYF

cdr3_length: 13
j_call: TRBJ2-7
clone_size: NA
v_call: TRBV20-1
d_call: NA
cdr3_nt: TGCAGTGCTGATTGGGGGACGGGGCTTGAGCAGTACTTC
cdr3_aa: CSADWGTGLEQYF

cdr3_length: 14
j_call: TRBJ2-7
clone_size: few
v_call: TRBV6-1
d_call: TRBD1
cdr3_nt: TGTGCCAGCAGTCGGGACAGGGTAAAGAACGAGCAGTACTTC
cdr3_aa: CASSRDRVKNEQYF

cdr3_length: 15
j_call: TRBJ2-7
clone_size: many
v_call: TRBV6-1
d_call: TRBD1
cdr3_nt: TGTGCCAGCACGAGTCCGGGACAGGGGCGCTACGAGCAGTACTTC
cdr3_aa: CASTSPGQGRYEQYF

cdr3_length: 16
j_call: TRBJ2-3
clone_size: NA
v_call: TRBV24-1
d_call: TRBD2
cdr3_nt: TGTGCCACCTCGACTGGGCGGGAGGCTAGCACAGATACGCAGTATTTT
cdr3_aa: CATSTGREASTDTQYF

cdr3_length: 14
j_call: TRBJ2-5
clone_size: many
v_call: TRBV12-3/TRBV12-4
d_call: NA
cdr3_nt: TGTGCCAGCAGCCAACAGGGTGCCCTCGGGACCCAGTACTTC
cdr3_aa: CASSQQGALGTQYF

cdr3_length: 11
j_call: TRBJ1-6
clone_size: many
v_call: TRBV30
d_call: NA
cdr3_nt: TGTGCCTGGAGTGAAGGCGGTTCCCTCCACTTT
cdr3_aa: CAWSEGGSLHF

cdr3_length: 18
j_call: TRBJ2-2
clone_size: few
v_call: TRBV7-3
d_call: TRBD1
cdr3_nt: TGTGCCAGCAGCTTATGGAGTAGACAGGGGAAGAGCACCGGGGAGCTGTTTTTT
cdr3_aa: CASSLWSRQGKSTGELFF

cdr3_length: 14
j_call: TRBJ1-5
clone_size: few
v_call: TRBV3-1
d_call: TRBD1
cdr3_nt: TGTGCCAGCGGCCTGACAGGGAGGAATCAGCCCCAGCATTTT
cdr3_aa: CASGLTGRNQPQHF

cdr3_length: 14
j_call: TRBJ2-7
clone_size: many
v_call: TRBV27
d_call: TRBD1
cdr3_nt: TGTGCCAGCAGTTTGGGACAGGGGCACTACGAGCAGTACTTC
cdr3_aa: CASSLGQGHYEQYF

cdr3_length: 16
j_call: TRBJ1-4
clone_size: NA
v_call: TRBV28
d_call: NA
cdr3_nt: TGTGCCAGCAGTTTACCAGGGTCTCCAACTAATGAAAAACTGTTTTTT
cdr3_aa: CASSLPGSPTNEKLFF

cdr3_length: 15
j_call: TRBJ2-5
clone_size: few
v_call: TRBV28
d_call: TRBD2
cdr3_nt: TGTGCCAGCAATGCCCACTCTAGCGGCCAAGAGACCCAGTACTTC
cdr3_aa: CASNAHSSGQETQYF

cdr3_length: 20
j_call: TRBJ2-3
clone_size: few
v_call: TRBV9
d_call: TRBD2
cdr3_nt: TGTGCCAGCAGTCGACGAACCGGGCTAGCGGGAGAGGTGGGAAGGGATACGCAGTATTTT
cdr3_aa: CASSRRTGLAGEVGRDTQYF

cdr3_length: 14
j_call: TRBJ2-7
clone_size: few
v_call: TRBV20-1
d_call: TRBD2
cdr3_nt: TGCAGTGCTAGACCCTGGACTAGTGGTTACGAGCAGTACTTC
cdr3_aa: CSARPWTSGYEQYF

cdr3_length: 16
j_call: TRBJ2-1
clone_size: many
v_call: TRBV2
d_call: TRBD2
cdr3_nt: TGTGCCAGCAGTGAATTAGGCGGGAGCTCCTACAATGAGCAGTTCTTC
cdr3_aa: CASSELGGSSYNEQFF

cdr3_length: 14
j_call: TRBJ2-7
clone_size: few
v_call: TRBV28
d_call: NA
cdr3_nt: TGTGCCAGCAGCCCGGGACTGGTCCCCTACGAGCAGTACTTC
cdr3_aa: CASSPGLVPYEQYF